This entry lists 9 T cell receptor beta chains sequenced from one sample in a study of blood T cell repertoires in COVID-19. TCRdb's table, derived via immunoSEQ multiplex PCR, lists solely in-frame clones and lacks some. The profile covers about 59,000 clones, with around four fifths appearing a single time and roughly 14% taken by the ten largest. The specimen was peripheral blood. The receptors here all came from a woman in her 70s with acute or convalescent COVID-19.

The chain recombines TRBV10-3 with TRBJ1-2; TRBD1 matches 11 bases. The germline V gene has CDR1 ENHRY and CDR2 SYGVKD. V was pared by 10 bases and J by 8 bases, with 15 bases of the junction left unmatched. The CDR3 extends over 15 amino acids. This chain's CDR3 is CATEATGQGARGYTF. CDR3 DNA sequence: TGTGCCACCGAAGCAACCGGACAGGGGGCGCGGGGCTACACCTTC.

V is TRBV11-1 and J is TRBJ1-2; TRBD1 aligns across 7 bases. Germline loops: CDR1 SGHAT, CDR2 FQDESV (reference sequence). With 6 bases clipped from V and 6 bases from J, the junction kept 13 bases outside the gene matches. The CDR3 has 15 amino acids. The CDR3 DNA reads as TGTGCCAGCAGGGGAACTCAGACAGGGTTGGATGGCTACACCTTC. It specifies CASRGTQTGLDGYTF.

The rearrangement links TRBV4-1 to TRBJ2-5; 8 bases line up with TRBD1. CDR3 length: 15 amino acids. With 4 bases clipped from V and 4 bases from J, the junction kept 8 bases outside the gene matches. Germline assignment: CDR1 MGHRA and CDR2 YSYEKL. The DNA of the CDR3 is TGCGCCAGCAGCCGAACAGGGGGGAGGTCAGAGACCCAGTACTTC. Residues: CASSRTGGRSETQYF.

This chain uses TRBV13 with TRBJ2-7; possible D gene TRBD2, 6 bases. V dropped 0 bases and J dropped 3 bases, with 12 bases sitting between them. Germline V gene sequence: CDR1 PRHDT, CDR2 FYEKMQ (reference sequence). This CDR3 spans 15 amino acids. CDR3 sequence reads: CASSLGPGLYYEQYV. The CDR3 DNA reads as TGTGCCAGCAGCTTAGGCCCGGGACTTTACTACGAGCAGTACGTC.

The chain uses TRBV6-5 and TRBJ1-2; no firm D call. This CDR3 is 14 amino acids long. Trimming took off 6 bases at V and 14 bases at J, with 25 bases between the two ends. From germline, CDR1 is MNHEY and CDR2 SVGAGI. In DNA, the CDR3 is TGTGCCAGCAGCTACACAATAAGGGAAGGACTGTGGACCTTC. This gives the protein CASSYTIREGLWTF.

CDR3 loop: CASTRIAGEPQHF. The CDR3 nucleotides are TGTGCCAGCACCAGGATCGCGGGGGAACCCCAGCATTTT. The V gene is TRBV6-5, the J gene TRBJ1-5, with D perhaps TRBD1 (5 bases). Germline lookup yields CDR1 MNHEY and CDR2 SVGAGI. V gave up 7 bases and J gave up 10 bases, with 17 bases separating them. The CDR3 spans 13 residues.

The genes are TRBV5-1 and TRBJ1-6, with 10 bases identical to TRBD1. The trim removed 4 bases at V and 5 bases at J, leaving 3 bases unmatched. CDR1 and CDR2 from the germline V gene are SGHRS and YFSETQ. This CDR3 is 15 amino acids long. CDR3 coding DNA: TGCGCCAGCAGCGGGGGACAGGGGAATAATTCACCCCTCCACTTT. Amino acids: CASSGGQGNNSPLHF.

This clone was observed many times. This CDR3 is also generated by other DNA sequences in the sample. The rearrangement links TRBV15 to TRBJ1-2; D remains unclear. V gave up 0 bases and J gave up 0 bases, with 5 bases separating them. Germline CDR1 reads LNHNV; CDR2 reads YYDKDF (reference sequence). The CDR3 runs 14 residues. For the CDR3, the DNA is TGTGCCACCAGCAGAGATTCTTCTAACTATGGCTACACCTTC. It yields the protein CATSRDSSNYGYTF. Full variable domain (outside the CDR3, taken from reference TRBV15 and TRBJ1-2): DAMVIQNPRYQVTQFGKPVTLSCSQTLNHNVMYWYQQKSSQAPKLLFHYYDKDFNNEADTPDNFQSRRPNTSFCFLDIRSPGLGDTAMYLCATSRDSSNYGYTFGSGTRLTVV.

The CDR3 nucleotides are TGTGCCAGCAGTTACTGGAGGGGCGATACGCAGTATTTT. Translating gives CASSYWRGDTQYF. The chain has TRBV6-5 and TRBJ2-3; a weak D match, TRBD2 (6 bases). This CDR3 is 13 amino acids long. Germline assignment: CDR1 MNHEY and CDR2 SVGAGI. The V gene lost 1 base and the J gene lost 6 bases, with 8 bases spanning the gap.